Listed below are T cell receptor beta chains from one sample, sequenced in a study of T cell changes during pregnancy in multiple sclerosis. The assay was immunoSEQ multiplex PCR, and TCRdb's table has in-frame clones only and misses some. The sample has about 15,000 clones, 65% to 90% seen once; the top ten hold about a sixth. This specimen was CD8+ T cells from peripheral blood mononuclear cells, taken after pregnancy. The receptor source for this set is a female donor in good health, enrolled as a control in a pregnancy study. Each CDR3 is given with its conserved first and last residue. D genes are given only for firm matches. Not all rows give a size; the values are once, few, many and, for expanded clones, a class.

j_gene	v_gene	abundance	len	d_gene	CDR3nt	CDR3aa
TRBJ1-1	TRBV7-9	-	14	-	TGTGCCAGCAGCCCCCCGGGACAAAACACTGAAGCTTTCTTT	CASSPPGQNTEAFF
TRBJ1-5	TRBV28	-	16	TRBD1	TGTGCCAGTAGAACAGGGGGAGCATTGGGCAATCAGCCCCAGCATTTT	CASRTGGALGNQPQHF
TRBJ2-1	TRBV5-6	-	13	TRBD1	TGTGCCAGCGGACAGGAGAACTACAATGAGCAGTTCTTC	CASGQENYNEQFF
TRBJ2-7	TRBV27	-	15	TRBD2	TGTGCCAGCAGTTTGGGGGCTAGCGGGGCCTACGAGCAGTACTTC	CASSLGASGAYEQYF
TRBJ2-1	TRBV28	once	11	-	TGTGCCAGCAGCCTGTCGGGAGAGCAGTTCTTC	CASSLSGEQFF
TRBJ1-2	TRBV7-9	-	15	TRBD1	TGTGCCAGCAGCCACGACAGGGGCGCGAGGGATGGCTACACCTTC	CASSHDRGARDGYTF
TRBJ1-5	TRBV2	-	15	TRBD1	TGTGCCAGCAGTGTAGGGGGCTTCGGCAATCAGCCCCAGCATTTT	CASSVGGFGNQPQHF
TRBJ2-5	TRBV5-1	-	14	-	TGCGCCAGCACCCCATGGGGGGTTGGAGAGACCCAGTACTTC	CASTPWGVGETQYF
TRBJ2-4	TRBV7-9	-	15	TRBD2	TGTGCCAGCAGCCCATCATTAGCGGGGGACGACATTCAGTACTTC	CASSPSLAGDDIQYF
TRBJ1-2	TRBV11-2	-	14	-	TGTGCCAGCAGCTTACGAGCGGTTAACTATGGCTACACCTTC	CASSLRAVNYGYTF
TRBJ2-5	TRBV2	-	19	TRBD2	TGTGCCAGCAGTTTTGACCCGGGACTAGCGGATCCTTCTCAAGAGACCCAGTACTTC	CASSFDPGLADPSQETQYF
TRBJ2-3	TRBV9	-	12	-	TGTGCCAGCAGCGTAACCGGAGGTACGCAGTATTTT	CASSVTGGTQYF
TRBJ2-1	TRBV14	once	16	-	TGTGCCAGCAGCCAAGATGTCGGGTTCTCCTACAATGAGCAGTTCTTC	CASSQDVGFSYNEQFF
TRBJ2-2	TRBV5-1	once	15	-	TGCGCCAGCAGCTTCGTACAGTACTACACCGGGGAGCTGTTTTTT	CASSFVQYYTGELFF
TRBJ2-1	TRBV6-4	-	15	TRBD2	TGTGCCAGCAGTGACACTAGCGGGTCCTACAATGAGCAGTTCTTC	CASSDTSGSYNEQFF
TRBJ2-3	TRBV6-4	-	15	TRBD2	TGTGCCAGCAGTGGGACTAGCGGGGGGGCAGATACGCAGTATTTT	CASSGTSGGADTQYF